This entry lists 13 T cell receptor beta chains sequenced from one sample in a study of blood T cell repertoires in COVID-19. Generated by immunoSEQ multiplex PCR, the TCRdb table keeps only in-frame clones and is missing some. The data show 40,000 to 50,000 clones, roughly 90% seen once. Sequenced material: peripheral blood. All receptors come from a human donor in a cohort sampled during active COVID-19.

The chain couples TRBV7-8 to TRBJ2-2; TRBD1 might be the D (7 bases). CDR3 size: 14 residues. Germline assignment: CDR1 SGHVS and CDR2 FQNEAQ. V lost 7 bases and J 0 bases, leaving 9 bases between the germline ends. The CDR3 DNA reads TGTGCCAGCATCAGGGGGGCGAACACCGGGGAGCTGTTTTTT. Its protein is CASIRGANTGELFF.

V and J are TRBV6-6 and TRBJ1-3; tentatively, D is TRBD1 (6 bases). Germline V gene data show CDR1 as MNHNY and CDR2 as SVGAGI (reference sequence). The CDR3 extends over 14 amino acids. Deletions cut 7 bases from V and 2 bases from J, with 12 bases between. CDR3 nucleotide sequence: TGTGCCAGCACTCTGCAGGGGCCTGGAAACACCATATATTTT. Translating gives CASTLQGPGNTIYF.

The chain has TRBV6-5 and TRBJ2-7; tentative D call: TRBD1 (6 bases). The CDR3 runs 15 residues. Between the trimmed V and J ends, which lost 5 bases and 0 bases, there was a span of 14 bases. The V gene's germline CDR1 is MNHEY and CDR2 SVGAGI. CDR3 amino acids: CASSLSTGFSYEQYV. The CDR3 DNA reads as TGTGCCAGCAGTCTATCGACAGGATTCTCCTACGAGCAGTACGTC.

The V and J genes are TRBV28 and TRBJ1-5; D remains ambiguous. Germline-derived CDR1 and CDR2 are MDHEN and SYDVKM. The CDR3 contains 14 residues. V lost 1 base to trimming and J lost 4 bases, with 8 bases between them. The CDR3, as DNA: TGTGCCAGCAGTTTATATCGCTATAATCAGCCCCAGCATTTT. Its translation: CASSLYRYNQPQHF.

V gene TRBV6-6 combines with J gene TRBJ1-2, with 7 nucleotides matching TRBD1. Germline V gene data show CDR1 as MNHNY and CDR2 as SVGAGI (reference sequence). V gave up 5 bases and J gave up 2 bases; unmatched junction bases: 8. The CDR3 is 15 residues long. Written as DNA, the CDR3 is TGTGCCAGCAGTAACAGGGACAGTCCCAACTATGGCTACACCTTC. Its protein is CASSNRDSPNYGYTF.

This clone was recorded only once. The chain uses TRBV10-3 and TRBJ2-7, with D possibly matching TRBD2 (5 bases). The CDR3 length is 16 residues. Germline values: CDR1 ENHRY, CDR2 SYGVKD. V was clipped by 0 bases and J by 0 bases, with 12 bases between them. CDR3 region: CAISESGRRPSYEQYF. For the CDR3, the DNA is TGTGCCATCAGTGAGTCCGGACGGAGGCCCTCCTACGAGCAGTACTTC.

CDR3 DNA sequence: TGTGCCAGCAGTGCCCGACAGGGGGTGACCCCCTATGGCTACACCTTC. Encoded protein: CASSARQGVTPYGYTF. V and J are TRBV6-1 and TRBJ1-2; TRBD1 aligns across 9 bases. Trimming cost V 4 bases and J 4 bases; bases outside gene matches: 10. This CDR3 is 16 amino acids long. The germline CDR1 and CDR2 sequences are MNHNS and SASEGT.

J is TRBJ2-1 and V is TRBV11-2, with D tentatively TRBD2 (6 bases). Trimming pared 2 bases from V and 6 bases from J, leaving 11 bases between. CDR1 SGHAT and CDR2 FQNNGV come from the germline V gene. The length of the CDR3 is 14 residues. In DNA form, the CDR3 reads TGTGCCAGCAGCTTAACACTAGCAGGCAATGAGCAGTTCTTC. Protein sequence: CASSLTLAGNEQFF.

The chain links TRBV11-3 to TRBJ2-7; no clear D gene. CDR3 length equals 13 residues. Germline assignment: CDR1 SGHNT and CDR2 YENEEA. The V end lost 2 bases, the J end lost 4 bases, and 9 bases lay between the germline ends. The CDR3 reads CASSLYRDYEQYF. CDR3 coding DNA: TGTGCCAGCAGCTTATACAGAGATTACGAGCAGTACTTC.

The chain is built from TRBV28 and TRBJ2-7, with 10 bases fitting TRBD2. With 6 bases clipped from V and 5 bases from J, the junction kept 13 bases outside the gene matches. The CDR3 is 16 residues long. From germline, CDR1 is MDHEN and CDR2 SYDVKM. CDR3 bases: TGTGCCAGCAGCCCCCGGGGGGCTAGCGGGAGCAACGAGCAGTACGTC. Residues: CASSPRGASGSNEQYV.

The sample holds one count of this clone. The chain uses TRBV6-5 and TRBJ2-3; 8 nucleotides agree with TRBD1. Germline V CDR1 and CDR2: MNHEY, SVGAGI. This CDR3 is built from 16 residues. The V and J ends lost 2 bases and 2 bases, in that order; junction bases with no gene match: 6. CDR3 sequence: CASSYIRDRSTDTQYF. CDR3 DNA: TGTGCCAGCAGTTACATCCGGGACAGGTCCACAGATACGCAGTATTTT.

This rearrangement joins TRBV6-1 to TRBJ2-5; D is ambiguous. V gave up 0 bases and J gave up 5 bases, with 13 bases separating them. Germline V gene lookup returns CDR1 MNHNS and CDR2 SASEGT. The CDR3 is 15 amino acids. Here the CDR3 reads CASSEARSIGETQYF. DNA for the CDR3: TGTGCCAGCAGTGAAGCACGGAGTATTGGCGAGACCCAGTACTTC.

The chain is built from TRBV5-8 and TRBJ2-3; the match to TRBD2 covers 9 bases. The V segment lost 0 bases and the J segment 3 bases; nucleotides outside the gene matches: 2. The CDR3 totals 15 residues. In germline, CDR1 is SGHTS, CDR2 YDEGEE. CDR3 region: CASSLGLAGTDTQYF. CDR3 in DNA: TGTGCCAGCAGCTTGGGGCTAGCGGGGACAGATACGCAGTATTTT. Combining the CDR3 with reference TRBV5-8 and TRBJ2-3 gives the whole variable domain EAGVTQSPTHLIKTRGQQATLRCSPISGHTSVYWYQQALGLGLQFLLWYDEGEERNRGNFPPRFSGRQFPNYSSELNVNALELEDSALYLCASSLGLAGTDTQYFGPGTRLTVL.